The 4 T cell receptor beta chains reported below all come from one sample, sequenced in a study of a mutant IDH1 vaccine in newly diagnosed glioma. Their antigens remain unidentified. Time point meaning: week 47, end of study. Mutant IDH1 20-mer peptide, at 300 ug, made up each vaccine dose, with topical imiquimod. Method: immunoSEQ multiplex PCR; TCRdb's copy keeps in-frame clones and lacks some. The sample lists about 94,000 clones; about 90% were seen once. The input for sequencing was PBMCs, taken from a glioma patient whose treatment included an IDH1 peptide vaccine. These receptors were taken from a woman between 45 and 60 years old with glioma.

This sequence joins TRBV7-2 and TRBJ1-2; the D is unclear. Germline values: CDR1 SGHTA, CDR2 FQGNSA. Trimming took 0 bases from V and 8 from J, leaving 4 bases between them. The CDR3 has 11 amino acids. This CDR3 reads CASSLAKGYTF. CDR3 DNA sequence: TGTGCCAGCAGCTTAGCAAAAGGCTACACCTTC.

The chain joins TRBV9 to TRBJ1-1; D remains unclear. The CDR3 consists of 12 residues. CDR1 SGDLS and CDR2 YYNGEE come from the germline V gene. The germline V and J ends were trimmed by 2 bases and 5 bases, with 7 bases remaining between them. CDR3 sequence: CASSVTQTEAFF. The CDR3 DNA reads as TGTGCCAGCAGCGTTACACAGACTGAAGCTTTCTTT. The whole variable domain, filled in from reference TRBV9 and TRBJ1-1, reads DSGVTQTPKHLITATGQRVTLRCSPRSGDLSVYWYQQSLDQGLQFLIQYYNGEERAKGNILERFSAQQFPDLHSELNLSSLELGDSALYFCASSVTQTEAFFGQGTRLTVV.

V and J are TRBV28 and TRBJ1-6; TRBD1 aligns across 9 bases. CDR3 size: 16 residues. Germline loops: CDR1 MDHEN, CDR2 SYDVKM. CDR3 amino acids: CASYGIGTGYNSPLHF. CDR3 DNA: TGTGCATCCTACGGTATAGGGACAGGGTATAATTCACCCCTCCACTTT.

This chain's CDR3 is CASSYQGGTEAFF. Here the CDR3 DNA reads TGTGCCAGCAGCTATCAGGGAGGCACTGAAGCTTTCTTT. The rearrangement joins TRBV7-3 to TRBJ1-1, with D perhaps matching TRBD1 (5 bases). The germline gives CDR1 SGHTA, CDR2 FQGTGA. Trimming took 4 bases from V and 4 from J, leaving 10 bases between them. The CDR3 is 13 amino acids.